These 19 T cell receptor beta chains were sequenced from one sample in a study of blood T cell repertoires in COVID-19. Clones were read by immunoSEQ multiplex PCR, and TCRdb kept only the in-frame ones, dropping some. The data hold just over 250,000 clones, with about 91% observed a single time. Sequencing used peripheral blood. These receptors originate from a young adult with COVID-19, enrolled during active disease.

The rearrangement joins TRBV5-1 to TRBJ2-3; TRBD2 might be the D (5 bases). CDR1 is SGHRS, CDR2 YFSETQ, per germline. Trimming took 1 base from V and 0 from J, leaving 9 bases between them. The CDR3 has 15 residues. CDR3 DNA: TGCGCCAGCAGCTTGATGGAGGATAGCACAGATACGCAGTATTTT. Translating gives CASSLMEDSTDTQYF.

The chain uses TRBV6-2 or TRBV6-3 and TRBJ2-3; TRBD2 is a possible D gene (5 bases). V was clipped by 4 bases and J by 0 bases, with 11 bases between them. Germline V gene data show CDR1 as MNHEY and CDR2 as SVGEGT. This CDR3 spans 15 amino acids. The CDR3 here is CASSLVRGSTDTQYF. The CDR3 DNA follows: TGTGCCAGCAGTTTGGTTCGGGGAAGCACAGATACGCAGTATTTT.

This clone came up once. The chain has TRBV9 and TRBJ2-1; 13 nucleotides align to TRBD2. J lost 6 bases, V lost 4 bases, and 4 bases had no gene match. CDR3 length: 15 residues. Germline lookup yields CDR1 SGDLS and CDR2 YYNGEE. CDR3 DNA: TGTGCCAGCAGCCCCGGGACTAGCGGGGCCAATGAGCAGTTCTTC. Amino acids: CASSPGTSGANEQFF.

The chain combines TRBV24-1 with TRBJ2-1; a weak D match, TRBD1 (5 bases). V dropped 3 bases and J dropped 4 bases, with 15 bases sitting between them. This CDR3 has 16 residues. In germline, CDR1 is KGHDR, CDR2 SFDVKD. DNA of the CDR3: TGTGCCACCAGTGATCCCACGACAGATTATTACAATGAGCAGTTCTTC. Residues: CATSDPTTDYYNEQFF.

The rearrangement uses TRBV4-3 and TRBJ2-1; the match to TRBD2 covers 9 bases. V trimming: 1 base; J trimming: 4 bases; junction bases outside the gene matches: 2. The germline V gene encodes CDR1 LGHNA and CDR2 YSLEER. The CDR3 contains 15 residues. This CDR3 is CASSQGTSGYNEQFF. DNA for the CDR3: TGCGCCAGCAGCCAAGGTACTAGCGGGTACAATGAGCAGTTCTTC.

The gene calls are TRBV2 and TRBJ1-1; no reliable D call. This CDR3 is 14 amino acids long. Germline V gene sequence: CDR1 SNHLY, CDR2 FYNNEI. The V end lost 4 bases, the J end lost 5 bases, and 14 bases lay between the germline ends. This CDR3 reads CASSASRGGTEAFF. CDR3 DNA sequence: TGTGCCAGCAGTGCAAGCCGGGGTGGGACTGAAGCTTTCTTT.

This chain links TRBV28 with TRBJ2-5; 16 bases fit TRBD2. CDR3 size: 17 residues. Germline CDR1 and CDR2: MDHEN and SYDVKM. V was clipped by 1 base and J by 5 bases; unmatched bases: 4. In DNA, the CDR3 is TGTGCCAGCAGTTTATTTACGGGACTAGCGGGAGGGGAGACCCAGTACTTC. Its protein is CASSLFTGLAGGETQYF.

The chain combines TRBV4-3 with TRBJ2-2, with D unclear. The CDR3 is made up of 15 amino acids. The V and J ends lost 0 bases and 5 bases respectively, with 10 bases between them. Germline V gene sequence: CDR1 LGHNA, CDR2 YSLEER. CDR3 loop: CASSQEWHRTGELFF. The CDR3 coding sequence is TGCGCCAGCAGCCAAGAATGGCATCGAACCGGGGAGCTGTTTTTT.

The CDR3 DNA follows: TGTGCCAGCAGCACGGACAGCTATGGCTACACCTTC. Translating gives CASSTDSYGYTF. The chain is built from TRBV7-9 and TRBJ1-2; D might be TRBD1 (6 bases). Trimming left V 5 bases short and J 4 bases short, with 8 bases between. This CDR3 has 12 residues. The V gene's germline CDR1 is SEHNR and CDR2 FQNEAQ (reference sequence).

The rearrangement links TRBV19 to TRBJ2-2; 7 positions agree with TRBD2. The CDR3 runs 16 residues. Germline CDR1 is LNHDA and CDR2 is SQIVND (reference sequence). The V segment lost 4 bases and the J segment 5 bases; nucleotides outside the gene matches: 10. Here the CDR3 reads CASSSTSASGTGELFF. The CDR3 nucleotides are TGTGCCAGTAGTAGCACTAGCGCCTCGGGGACCGGGGAGCTGTTTTTT.

The gene calls are TRBV7-2 and TRBJ1-1; no firm D call. The CDR3 is 14 residues long. Trimming stripped 0 bases from V and 1 base from J, with 6 bases between. The V gene's germline CDR1 is SGHTA and CDR2 FQGNSA. The CDR3 coding sequence is TGTGCCAGCAGCTTAGCGGGAGGGAACACTGAAGCTTTCTTT. Its translation: CASSLAGGNTEAFF.

V usage is TRBV18 and J usage is TRBJ1-3; tentative D call: TRBD1 (5 bases). V was shortened by 2 bases and J by 0 bases, with 11 bases between the two germline ends. Germline assignment: CDR1 KGHSH and CDR2 LQKENI. This CDR3 region has 16 residues. CDR3 nucleotides: TGTGCCAGCTCACCAGGCAGGGTTGGCTCTGGAAACACCATATATTTT. It encodes CASSPGRVGSGNTIYF.

This chain uses TRBV11-2 with TRBJ2-2; D is unresolved. The CDR3 spans 11 residues. V shed 5 bases and J shed 7 bases, with 5 bases lying between them. CDR1 is SGHAT and CDR2 is FQNNGV in the germline V gene. Written as DNA, the CDR3 is TGTGCCAGCAGCCGTAGCGGGGAGCTGTTTTTT. This sequence encodes CASSRSGELFF.

CDR3 amino acids: CASSPGTSGRVGYEQYF. DNA of the CDR3: TGCGCCAGCAGCCCCGGGACTAGCGGGAGGGTTGGGTACGAGCAGTACTTC. The chain uses TRBV5-1 and TRBJ2-7; 16 bases align to TRBD2. CDR3 length: 17 amino acids. Germline CDR1 and CDR2: SGHRS and YFSETQ. V shed 4 bases and J 4 bases; nucleotides not matched to a gene: 8.

The chain couples TRBV6-6 to TRBJ2-2, with D maybe TRBD1 (5 bases). Germline V gene data show CDR1 as MNHNY and CDR2 as SVGAGI (reference sequence). The V end lost 10 bases, the J end lost 5 bases, and 17 bases lay between the germline ends. The CDR3 has 14 residues. The CDR3 bases are TGTGCCATACTATCGCAGGGTGGTACCGGGGAGCTGTTTTTT. Amino acid sequence: CAILSQGGTGELFF.

The chain employs TRBV7-3 and TRBJ2-3, with 11 bases matching TRBD2. CDR3 size: 16 residues. Germline values: CDR1 SGHTA, CDR2 FQGTGA. The ends lost 5 bases at V and 1 base at J; junction bases unmatched: 5. CDR3 loop: CASSPGLAERTDTQYF. CDR3 sequence (DNA): TGTGCCAGCAGCCCGGGACTAGCGGAGCGCACAGATACGCAGTATTTT.

This chain uses TRBV3-1 (or the pseudogene TRBV3-2) with TRBJ1-1; TRBD1 agrees at 11 bases. Germline CDR1 LGHDT, CDR2 YNNKEL (reference sequence). Unmatched junction bases numbered 6, after V lost 5 bases and J lost 1 base. The CDR3 runs 16 residues. CDR3 region: CASSNRDRGANTEAFF. The CDR3 region has the DNA TGTGCCAGCAGCAACAGGGACAGGGGGGCGAACACTGAAGCTTTCTTT.

V is TRBV9 and J is TRBJ2-1; 9 bases are shared with TRBD1. The germline CDR1 and CDR2 sequences are SGDLS and YYNGEE. The CDR3 runs to 18 residues. The V segment lost 4 bases and the J segment 5 bases; nucleotides outside the gene matches: 16. CDR3 bases: TGTGCCAGCAGCCCATCAATATCACAGGGGGCGTTTGACAATGAGCAGTTCTTC. Protein product: CASSPSISQGAFDNEQFF.

The rearrangement joins TRBV15 to TRBJ2-6; D is undetermined. The V end lost 0 bases, the J end lost 0 bases, and 12 bases lay between the germline ends. This CDR3 is built from 18 residues. The germline V gene has CDR1 LNHNV and CDR2 YYDKDF (reference sequence). DNA of the CDR3: TGTGCCACCAGCAGAGATCCCTATATAACCTCTGGGGCCAACGTCCTGACTTTC. It codes for CATSRDPYITSGANVLTF.